This T cell receptor beta chain was sequenced during a study of cytomegalovirus exposure and HLA in healthy donors. Whole-study context: An earlier analysis found roughly 110 million unique TCR beta sequences from 150 million to 200 million T cells.

With respect to this clone: Its target is not known.

V shed 4 bases and J 3 bases; nucleotides not matched to a gene: 7. The CDR3 is 16 residues long. Germline V gene data show CDR1 as SEHNR and CDR2 as FQNEAQ (reference sequence). Regarding the study as a whole: The productive fraction for most TCR beta V segments was about 90% or about 30% in an earlier analysis. Analysis was carried out at a later point, and it linked a missense DCLRE1C variant to TCR beta V- and J-gene trimming. Among TCR sequences, most were rare, though some public TCRs appeared in many donors.

The PCR had 60 Vbeta and 13 Jbeta primers. Clones were read by immunoSEQ multiplex PCR, and TCRdb kept only the in-frame ones, dropping some. This table has about 170,000 clones, 79% appearing once. The chain has TRBV7-9 and TRBJ2-7; 12 bases fit TRBD2. This sequence was found in a woman in her fifties or sixties in good health and CMV-seronegative. The sequencing sample was made of PBMCs. In nucleotides, the CDR3 is TGTGCCAGCAGCTCGCCCTTACTAGCGGGAGGCTACGAGCAGTACTTC. The encoded protein is CASSSPLLAGGYEQYF.